The 20 T cell receptor beta chains in this list originate from one sample, sequenced in a study of T cell repertoires in cytomegalovirus infection. TCRdb redid the calling of the reads with MiXCR, one entry per CDR3 protein. The sample records about 140,000 distinct CDR3 sequences, 5.5% to 7% being singletons. Sequencing was performed on PBMCs. These receptors originate from a human donor in good health (CMV status not recorded). Some clones in this sample may be carry-over from other donors' samples.

This clonotype has only a few counts. The gene calls are TRBV14 and TRBJ2-7; the D gene is possibly TRBD2 (6 bases). The CDR3 extends over 12 amino acids. V lost 2 bases and J 7 bases, leaving 9 bases between the germline ends. Germline CDR1 is SGHDN and CDR2 is FVKESK. The CDR3 coding sequence is TGTGCCAGCAGCCAACAAGGGAGGGAGCAGTACTTC. Encoded protein: CASSQQGREQYF.

There are many counts of this clonotype. The DNA for the CDR3 is TGTGCCAGCAGCCCCCAGGGGCCTTGGCCGGCCGGTCAGCCCCAGCATTTT. Protein product: CASSPQGPWPAGQPQHF. This chain joins TRBV7-2 and TRBJ1-5; a possible D gene is TRBD1 (6 bases). The V gene's germline CDR1 is SGHTA and CDR2 FQGNSA. The CDR3 totals 17 residues. Trimming left V 5 bases short and J 6 bases short, with 23 bases between.

This clonotype was detected ten times or more. Germline is not matched at one junction end, which may reflect a read error. J is TRBJ2-5 and V is TRBV7-2; the match to TRBD2 covers 8 bases. This CDR3 has 16 amino acids. The germline V gene encodes CDR1 SGHTA and CDR2 FQGNSA. The CDR3 DNA is TGTGCCAGCAGCCTAGCGGGCAAGAGGGGACAAGAGACCCAGTACTTC. It is translated as CASSLAGKRGQETQYF.

This clonotype was observed a handful of times. The chain is built from TRBV20-1 and TRBJ2-3; 8 bases agree with TRBD2. The CDR3 runs 13 residues. Per germline, CDR1 DFQATT and CDR2 SNEGSKA (reference sequence). As DNA, the CDR3 is TGCAGGCTGGCGGCGGGGGGCCCAGATACGCAGTATTTT. Amino acids: CRLAAGGPDTQYF.

This clonotype was found a few times. The gene calls are TRBV20-1 and TRBJ2-7, with 9 bases aligning to TRBD1. The germline CDR1 and CDR2 sequences are DFQATT and SNEGSKA (reference sequence). V shed 0 bases, J shed 3 bases, and the junction held 6 bases outside the gene matches. The CDR3 spans 15 residues. The CDR3 bases are TGCAGTGCTAGAGACAGGGGACAGGGCGGCTACGAGCAGTACTTC. This encodes CSARDRGQGGYEQYF.

On this clonotype: A much larger clone is a single base away; this may be a read error. The CDR3 loop reads CAITSPGRGYEQYF. DNA of the CDR3: TGTGCCATCACCTCTCCGGGCAGGGGCTACGAGCAGTACTTC. The chain is built from TRBV10-3 and TRBJ2-7, with TRBD1 as a possible D gene (6 bases). Trimming stripped 7 bases from V and 3 bases from J, with 16 bases between. The CDR3 is made up of 14 amino acids. Per germline, CDR1 ENHRY and CDR2 SYGVKD.

The table lists this clonotype with many counts. CDR3 bases: TGTGCCAGCAGCTTAGGGACAGGCCCTTCCTACGAGCAGTACTTC. This translates into CASSLGTGPSYEQYF. The chain employs TRBV7-6 and TRBJ2-7; TRBD1 matches 7 bases. V lost 1 base to trimming and J lost 1 base; unmatched junction nucleotides: 4. The germline CDR1 and CDR2 sequences are SGHVS and FNYEAQ. The length of the CDR3 is 15 residues. Variable domain in full (rest from reference TRBV7-6 and TRBJ2-7): GAGVSQSPRYKVTKRGQDVALRCDPISGHVSLYWYRQALGQGPEFLTYFNYEAQQDKSGLPNDRFSAERPEGSISTLTIQRTEQRDSAMYRCASSLGTGPSYEQYFGPGTRLTVT.

This clonotype was seen ten or more times. The chain couples TRBV19 to TRBJ1-2; TRBD1 is a possible D gene (5 bases). The V and J ends lost 2 bases and 4 bases respectively, with 17 bases between them. Germline V gene sequence: CDR1 LNHDA, CDR2 SQIVND (reference sequence). The CDR3 covers 16 residues. The CDR3 DNA follows: TGTGCCAGTAGTATATCCCCAGGCCGGGGGAGCTATGGCTACACCTTC. Its translation: CASSISPGRGSYGYTF. Filled out from reference TRBV19 and TRBJ1-2, the complete variable domain reads DGGITQSPKYLFRKEGQNVTLSCEQNLNHDAMYWYRQDPGQGLRLIYYSQIVNDFQKGDIAEGYSVSREKKESFPLTVTSAQKNPTAFYLCASSISPGRGSYGYTFGSGTRLTVV.

The chain has TRBV6-2 or TRBV6-3 and TRBJ1-5; D is unresolved. Trimming removed 3 bases at V and 6 bases at J, with 9 bases between. This CDR3 is built from 13 residues. Germline CDR1 is MNHEY and CDR2 is SVGEGT. The CDR3: CASSYRVGQPQHF. The DNA of the CDR3 is TGTGCCAGCAGTTATAGGGTTGGTCAGCCCCAGCATTTT.

The chain is built from TRBV29-1 and TRBJ1-6; TRBD1 aligns across 8 bases. The germline V gene has CDR1 SQVTM and CDR2 ANQGSEA. The length of the CDR3 is 13 residues. The V segment lost 6 bases and the J segment 7 bases; nucleotides outside the gene matches: 5. Here the CDR3 DNA reads TGCAGCGTCGGGACAGGAGGAAATTCACCCCTCCACTTT. Translated: CSVGTGGNSPLHF.

Many counts were recorded for this clonotype. The V gene is TRBV6-5, the J gene TRBJ2-2; a possible D gene is TRBD2 (7 bases). CDR3 size: 15 residues. Germline V gives CDR1 MNHEY, CDR2 SVGAGI. Trimming shortened V by 2 bases and J by 7 bases, and 14 bases separated the two germline ends. The CDR3 coding sequence is TGTGCCAGCAGTTACGGGGGGGGCTTGATCGGGGAGCTGTTTTTT. As protein: CASSYGGGLIGELFF.

This clonotype was recorded at least ten times. The chain has TRBV28 and TRBJ1-5; no clear D gene. Germline assignment: CDR1 MDHEN and CDR2 SYDVKM. The CDR3 totals 12 residues. Trimming pared 8 bases from V and 4 bases from J, leaving 9 bases between. In DNA form, the CDR3 reads TGTGCCAGCCAGATATCTAATCAGCCCCAGCATTTT. This gives the protein CASQISNQPQHF.

Ten or more counts support this clonotype. The gene calls are TRBV10-3 and TRBJ1-3, with 7 bases matching TRBD1. This CDR3 spans 15 amino acids. Germline V gives CDR1 ENHRY, CDR2 SYGVKD. Trimming removed 8 bases from V and 2 bases from J; junction bases left unmatched: 9. The CDR3 region has the DNA TGTGCCATCCGCCAACAGGGGTGGCCTGGAAACACCATATATTTT. Translated, it gives CAIRQQGWPGNTIYF.

This clonotype came up many times. V is TRBV11-3 and J is TRBJ2-1, with 7 bases that match TRBD1. Trimming removed 8 bases from V and 8 bases from J; junction bases left unmatched: 18. The CDR3 has 16 amino acids. Per germline, CDR1 SGHNT and CDR2 YENEEA. The CDR3 region has the DNA TGTGCCAGCCCGGGACAGTCCATTGAATTTATCGATGAGCAGTTCTTC. Its protein product is CASPGQSIEFIDEQFF. The variable domain in full, with the rest retrieved from reference TRBV11-3 and TRBJ2-1, is EAGVVQSPRYKIIEKKQPVAFWCNPISGHNTLYWYLQNLGQGPELLIRYENEEAVDDSQLPKDRFSAERLKGVDSTLKIQPAELGDSAVYLCASPGQSIEFIDEQFFGPGTRLTVL.

This clonotype was picked up many times. The genes are TRBV12-3 or TRBV12-4 and TRBJ1-6, with no clear D. The CDR3 covers 13 residues. Trimming left V 6 bases short and J 4 bases short, with 7 bases between. This CDR3 reads CASSPVYNSPLHF. CDR3 nucleotide sequence: TGTGCCAGCAGCCCGGTGTATAATTCACCCCTCCACTTT.

This clonotype showed up many times. The chain joins TRBV7-2 to TRBJ2-3, with TRBD2 matching over 10 bases. The CDR3 sequence is 14 residues long. Germline loops: CDR1 SGHTA, CDR2 FQGNSA. V was pared by 6 bases and J by 0 bases, with 0 bases of the junction left unmatched. The CDR3 is CASRAGGSTDTQYF. The CDR3 DNA reads as TGTGCCAGCAGAGCGGGGGGGAGCACAGATACGCAGTATTTT.

This clonotype was observed at least ten times. This chain uses TRBV12-3 or TRBV12-4 with TRBJ2-1, with no clear D. This CDR3 region has 12 residues. V lost 6 bases and J lost 7, with 10 bases in between. The CDR3 region is CASSPGTNEQFF. The CDR3 DNA reads as TGTGCCAGCAGCCCAGGTACAAATGAGCAGTTCTTC.

The sample holds many counts of this clonotype. The genes are TRBV7-2 and TRBJ2-2; tentatively, D is TRBD2 (5 bases). The V and J ends lost 0 bases and 1 base respectively, with 15 bases between them. The germline gives CDR1 SGHTA, CDR2 FQGNSA. The CDR3 extends over 18 amino acids. The CDR3 coding sequence is TGTGCCAGCAGCTTAGCGCATCGTAGGAGCGGGAACACCGGGGAGCTGTTTTTT. Its protein product is CASSLAHRRSGNTGELFF.

This clonotype has more than one count but fewer than ten. The J gene is TRBJ1-5, the V gene TRBV12-3 or TRBV12-4, with TRBD1 as a possible D gene (5 bases). The V end was cut by 2 bases, the J end by 0 bases, with 8 bases between. This CDR3 is built from 15 residues. CDR3 in DNA: TGTGCCAGCAGTTTACGGGGGATTAGCAATCAGCCCCAGCATTTT. Protein: CASSLRGISNQPQHF.

The J gene is TRBJ1-1, the V gene TRBV3-1; tentative D call: TRBD1 (5 bases). In germline, CDR1 is LGHDT, CDR2 YNNKEL (reference sequence). Trimming pared 1 base from V and 4 bases from J, leaving 10 bases between. The CDR3 has 14 amino acids. CDR3 DNA: TGTGCCAGCAGCCAAGCGGGGCGCGGCACTGAAGCTTTCTTT. Encoded protein: CASSQAGRGTEAFF.